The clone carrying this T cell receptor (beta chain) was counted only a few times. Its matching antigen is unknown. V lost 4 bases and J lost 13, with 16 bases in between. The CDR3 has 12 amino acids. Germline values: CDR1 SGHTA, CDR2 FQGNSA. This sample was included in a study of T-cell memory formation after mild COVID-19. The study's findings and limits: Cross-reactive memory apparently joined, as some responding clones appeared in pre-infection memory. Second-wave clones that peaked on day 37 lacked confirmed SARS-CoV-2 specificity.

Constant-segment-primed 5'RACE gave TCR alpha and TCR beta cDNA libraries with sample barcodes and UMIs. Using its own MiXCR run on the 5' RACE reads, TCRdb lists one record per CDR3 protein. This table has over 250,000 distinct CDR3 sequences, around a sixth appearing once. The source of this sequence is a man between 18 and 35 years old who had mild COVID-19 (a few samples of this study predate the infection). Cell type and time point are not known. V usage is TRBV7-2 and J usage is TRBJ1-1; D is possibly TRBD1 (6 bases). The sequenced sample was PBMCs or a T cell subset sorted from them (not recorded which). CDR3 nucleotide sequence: TGTGCCAGCAGCTCAGTAGGGGGGGTTGTTTTCTTT. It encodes CASSSVGGVVFF.